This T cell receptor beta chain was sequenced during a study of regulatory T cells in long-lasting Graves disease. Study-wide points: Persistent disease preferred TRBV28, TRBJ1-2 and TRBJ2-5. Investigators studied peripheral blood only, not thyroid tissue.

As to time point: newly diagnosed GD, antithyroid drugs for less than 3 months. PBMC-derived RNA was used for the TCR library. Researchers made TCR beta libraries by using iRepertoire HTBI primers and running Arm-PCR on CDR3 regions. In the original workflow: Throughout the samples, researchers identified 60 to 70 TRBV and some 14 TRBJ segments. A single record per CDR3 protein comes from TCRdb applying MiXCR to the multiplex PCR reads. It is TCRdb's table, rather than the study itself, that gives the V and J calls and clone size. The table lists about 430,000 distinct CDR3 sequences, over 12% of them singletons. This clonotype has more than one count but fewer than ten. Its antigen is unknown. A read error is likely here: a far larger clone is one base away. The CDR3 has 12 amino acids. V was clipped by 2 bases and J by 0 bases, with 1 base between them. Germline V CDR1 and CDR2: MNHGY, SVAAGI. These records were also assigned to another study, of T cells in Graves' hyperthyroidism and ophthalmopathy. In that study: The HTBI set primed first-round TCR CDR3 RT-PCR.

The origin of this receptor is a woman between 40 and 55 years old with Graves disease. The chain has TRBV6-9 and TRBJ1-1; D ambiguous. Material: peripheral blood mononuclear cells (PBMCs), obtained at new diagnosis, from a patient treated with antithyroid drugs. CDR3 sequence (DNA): TGTGCCAGCAGTTATGTGAACACTGAAGCTTTCTTT. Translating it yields CASSYVNTEAFF.